Detailed here is one T cell receptor beta chain. Sequenced by immunoSEQ multiplex PCR; TCRdb stores in-frame clones only, minus some. The table has some 2,000,000 clones, around 95% seen once; the top ten hold roughly 0.13%. These data are taken from a study of shared clonotypes between healthy human individuals. V lost 4 bases, J lost 2 bases, and 11 bases lay in between. This CDR3 contains 14 residues. Per germline, CDR1 MNHNY and CDR2 SVGAGI (reference sequence). This clonotype was sampled from a man younger than 35 in good health. The chain carries TRBV6-6 and TRBJ1-2; D uncertain. The sample was naive CD4+ T cells sorted from blood. Subset: CD45RA+ positively selected. CDR3 in amino acids: CASSFRRSNYGYTF. The CDR3 DNA follows: TGTGCCAGCAGTTTTCGACGGTCCAACTATGGCTACACCTTC.